The 15 T cell receptor beta chains in this list originate from one sample, sequenced in a study of CD8 T cells in ankylosing spondylitis. TCRdb reprocessed the 5' RACE reads via MiXCR and lists one record per CDR3 protein. The sample has around 770,000 distinct CDR3 sequences; over 15% are singletons. Points from the study as a whole: Ankylosing spondylitis blood seemed to carry a telltale TCR beta motif made of fewer than 10 highly homologous variants.

These receptors are not linked to any known antigen. Sequencing was performed on blood, either unsorted or a sorted T cell fraction (not recorded which). The source of these receptors is a male donor with ankylosing spondylitis.

This chain uses TRBV7-2 with TRBJ2-3; D is perhaps TRBD2 (6 bases). Trimming removed 5 bases at V and 0 bases at J, with 12 bases between. The germline V gene encodes CDR1 SGHTA and CDR2 FQGNSA. The CDR3 contains 15 residues. The CDR3 nucleotides read TGTGCCAGCAGCCGTAGCGGTACTAGCACAGATACGCAGTATTTT. It yields the protein CASSRSGTSTDTQYF. The full variable domain, rest sourced from reference TRBV7-2 and TRBJ2-3, is GAGVSQSPSNKVTEKGKDVELRCDPISGHTALYWYRQSLGQGLEFLIYFQGNSAPDKSGLPSDRFSAERTGGSVSTLTIQRTQQEDSAVYLCASSRSGTSTDTQYFGPGTRLTVL.

The gene calls are TRBV18 and TRBJ2-5; D is unclear. The CDR3 contains 14 residues. The ends were cut back, 0 bases at V and 3 bases at J, with 8 bases in the middle. Germline CDR1 is KGHSH and CDR2 is LQKENI. Written as DNA, the CDR3 is TGTGCCAGCTCACCACCAAGCCCGGAAGAGACCCAGTACTTC. Translating it yields CASSPPSPEETQYF.

This clonotype was seen a few times. V usage is TRBV27 and J usage is TRBJ2-5, with no clear D. The CDR3 is made up of 15 amino acids. Germline values: CDR1 MNHEY, CDR2 SMNVEV (reference sequence). Trimming removed 6 bases from V and 3 bases from J, with 17 bases in between. Here the CDR3 reads CASSGGLGRKETQYF. The DNA of the CDR3 is TGTGCCAGCAGCGGCGGTCTTGGTCGAAAAGAGACCCAGTACTTC.

The chain joins TRBV6-6 to TRBJ1-1; D remains ambiguous. Looked up from germline, CDR1 is MNHNY and CDR2 is SVGAGI (reference sequence). This CDR3 is 12 amino acids long. The V end was cut by 6 bases, the J end by 2 bases, with 7 bases between. CDR3 bases: TGTGCCAGCAGACATACAAACACTGAAGCTTTCTTT. Translated, it gives CASRHTNTEAFF.

The DNA of the CDR3 is TGCAGTGTTGTGGCTAGCAATCAGCCCCAGCATTTT. Protein product: CSVVASNQPQHF. The V gene is TRBV20-1, the J gene TRBJ1-5; D unclear. The CDR3 runs to 12 residues. CDR1 and CDR2 from the germline V gene are DFQATT and SNEGSKA (reference sequence). V gave up 7 bases and J gave up 0 bases, with 7 bases separating them.

This clonotype was seen only a few times. The rearrangement links TRBV29-1 to TRBJ2-3; D assignment may be TRBD1 or TRBD2 (5 bases each). Germline-derived CDR1 and CDR2 are SQVTM and ANQGSEA. The length of the CDR3 is 15 residues. V gave up 1 base and J gave up 2 bases, with 13 bases separating them. CDR3 in DNA: TGCAGCGTTGAAGGGGCCGGGACCTCCACAGATACGCAGTATTTT. Translation gives CSVEGAGTSTDTQYF.

This clonotype showed up just a few times. The gene calls are TRBV9 and TRBJ2-3; tentatively, D is TRBD2 (5 bases). This CDR3 spans 15 amino acids. Trimming took off 4 bases at V and 8 bases at J, with 20 bases between the two ends. Germline V gene sequence: CDR1 SGDLS, CDR2 YYNGEE. The CDR3 spells CASSSVGTLEGTQYF. The CDR3 region has the DNA TGTGCCAGCAGCTCTGTCGGCACCCTCGAGGGTACGCAGTATTTT.

This clonotype was counted many times. The chain employs TRBV7-2 and TRBJ1-1; no clear D gene. V shed 4 bases and J shed 0 bases, with 3 bases lying between them. This CDR3 is built from 12 residues. Germline V gene sequence: CDR1 SGHTA, CDR2 FQGNSA. The CDR3 DNA follows: TGTGCCAGCAGCTGGGTGAACACTGAAGCTTTCTTT. This gives the protein CASSWVNTEAFF. The complete variable domain, with remaining parts taken from reference TRBV7-2 and TRBJ1-1, reads GAGVSQSPSNKVTEKGKDVELRCDPISGHTALYWYRQSLGQGLEFLIYFQGNSAPDKSGLPSDRFSAERTGGSVSTLTIQRTQQEDSAVYLCASSWVNTEAFFGQGTRLTVV.

This clonotype was seen only a few times. The chain is built from TRBV4-1 and TRBJ2-3; D might be TRBD2 (6 bases). The CDR3 contains 17 residues. Between the trimmed V and J ends, which lost 4 bases and 0 bases, there was a span of 17 bases. Germline lookup yields CDR1 MGHRA and CDR2 YSYEKL. CDR3 bases: TGCGCCAGCAGCCTAAAGGGTGGGGGACTGAGCACAGATACGCAGTATTTT. Its protein product is CASSLKGGGLSTDTQYF.

The chain couples TRBV12-3 or TRBV12-4 to TRBJ2-3, with D possibly being TRBD1 (6 bases). This CDR3 contains 17 residues. CDR3 protein: CTISLELGLGHTDTQYF. The DNA of the CDR3 is TGTACCATCAGTTTAGAACTGGGGTTGGGACACACAGATACGCAGTATTTT.

The chain combines TRBV20-1 with TRBJ2-1, with D tentatively TRBD2 (6 bases). Between the trimmed V and J ends, which lost 5 bases and 8 bases, there was a span of 16 bases. Germline assignment: CDR1 DFQATT and CDR2 SNEGSKA (reference sequence). The CDR3 consists of 13 residues. The CDR3 bases are TGCAGTGCTCTAGCGCCTCCCCGGGATGAGCAGTTCTTC. This sequence encodes CSALAPPRDEQFF.

This clonotype showed up just a few times. V gene TRBV20-1 combines with J gene TRBJ2-5, with no clear D. The V gene lost 0 bases and the J gene lost 0 bases, with 17 bases spanning the gap. Germline V CDR1 and CDR2: DFQATT, SNEGSKA (reference sequence). The CDR3 runs to 17 residues. CDR3 nucleotides: TGCAGTGCTAGAGATCACCCCACCAAGACAAACCAAGAGACCCAGTACTTC. This gives the protein CSARDHPTKTNQETQYF.

V is TRBV5-1 and J is TRBJ2-7; 7 bases line up with TRBD2. CDR1 SGHRS and CDR2 YFSETQ come from the germline V gene. CDR3 size: 15 residues. V was clipped by 0 bases and J by 5 bases; unmatched bases: 8. CDR3 nucleotides: TGCGCCAGCAGCTTGGCGAGAGTTGGGGGGGACGAGCAGTACTTC. Protein product: CASSLARVGGDEQYF. The whole variable domain, filled in from reference TRBV5-1 and TRBJ2-7, reads KAGVTQTPRYLIKTRGQQVTLSCSPISGHRSVSWYQQTPGQGLQFLFEYFSETQRNKGNFPGRFSGRQFSNSRSEMNVSTLELGDSALYLCASSLARVGGDEQYFGPGTRLTVT.

The genes are TRBV4-1 and TRBJ2-7; 10 bases line up with TRBD2. The V and J ends lost 4 bases and 5 bases, in that order; junction bases with no gene match: 8. The germline gives CDR1 MGHRA, CDR2 YSYEKL. The CDR3 runs to 15 residues. DNA of the CDR3: TGCGCCAGCAGCCTTACCGGGACTAGCGAGAACGAGCAGTACTTC. Its translation: CASSLTGTSENEQYF.

V and J are TRBV5-1 and TRBJ2-1; 7 positions agree with TRBD1. V lost 7 bases and J lost 0; bases outside the gene matches: 7. Germline CDR1 reads SGHRS; CDR2 reads YFSETQ. The CDR3 has 15 residues. CDR3 DNA sequence: TGCGCCAGCCGGACACAGGGGAGCTCCTACAATGAGCAGTTCTTC. Translation gives CASRTQGSSYNEQFF.